These 5 T cell receptor beta chains were all obtained from the same sample, sequenced in a study of cytomegalovirus exposure and HLA in healthy donors. The study ran its PCR with 60 Vbeta and 13 Jbeta primers. Here immunoSEQ multiplex PCR was the method, and the copy in TCRdb shows in-frame clones only, minus some. The sample carries roughly 100,000 clones, roughly 80% recorded once. Sequencing used PBMCs. The source is a man aged 55 to 70 in good health and CMV-seronegative.

Comments on this clone: Additional DNA sequences in this sample encode the identical CDR3. V gene TRBV2 combines with J gene TRBJ1-6; 8 nucleotides line up with TRBD1. CDR1 SNHLY and CDR2 FYNNEI come from the germline V gene. The CDR3 is made up of 18 amino acids. V trimming: 7 bases; J trimming: 0 bases; junction bases outside the gene matches: 11. The CDR3 region is CASKQRQGISSYNSPLHF. In DNA form, the CDR3 reads TGTGCCAGCAAACAAAGACAGGGGATAAGCTCCTATAATTCACCCCTCCACTTT.

The chain is built from TRBV7-2 and TRBJ2-1, with no clear D. Looked up from germline, CDR1 is SGHTA and CDR2 is FQGNSA. Trimming removed 2 bases at V and 4 bases at J, with 6 bases between. The CDR3 runs 13 residues. CDR3 sequence: CASSLQYYNEQFF. The DNA for the CDR3 is TGTGCCAGCAGCTTACAGTATTACAATGAGCAGTTCTTC.

The genes are TRBV25-1 and TRBJ2-7, with TRBD1 identical over 9 bases. Germline V gene sequence: CDR1 MGHDK, CDR2 SYGVNS. The CDR3 is 14 residues long. J was trimmed by 4 bases and V by 5 bases; bases with no gene match: 6. The CDR3 coding sequence is TGTGCCAGCAGTAGTAGGGACAGGGAATACGAGCAGTACTTC. Encoded protein: CASSSRDREYEQYF.

This clone was observed a handful of times. The rearrangement links TRBV7-3 to TRBJ2-1; TRBD1 is a possible D gene (6 bases). The CDR3 extends over 15 amino acids. Germline CDR1 reads SGHTA; CDR2 reads FQGTGA. Trimming stripped 0 bases from V and 0 bases from J, with 6 bases between. In nucleotides, the CDR3 is TGTGCCAGCAGCTTAACAGGGGGCTCCTACAATGAGCAGTTCTTC. It translates to CASSLTGGSYNEQFF.

J is TRBJ1-4 and V is TRBV19, with D possibly matching TRBD1 (5 bases). The germline V gene encodes CDR1 LNHDA and CDR2 SQIVND (reference sequence). The CDR3 has 18 amino acids. Between the trimmed V and J ends, which lost 5 bases and 0 bases, there was a span of 19 bases. For the CDR3, the DNA is TGTGCCAGTAGTTCCCCCCGGGACTTCTCTGCAACTAATGAAAAACTGTTTTTT. This translates into CASSSPRDFSATNEKLFF.